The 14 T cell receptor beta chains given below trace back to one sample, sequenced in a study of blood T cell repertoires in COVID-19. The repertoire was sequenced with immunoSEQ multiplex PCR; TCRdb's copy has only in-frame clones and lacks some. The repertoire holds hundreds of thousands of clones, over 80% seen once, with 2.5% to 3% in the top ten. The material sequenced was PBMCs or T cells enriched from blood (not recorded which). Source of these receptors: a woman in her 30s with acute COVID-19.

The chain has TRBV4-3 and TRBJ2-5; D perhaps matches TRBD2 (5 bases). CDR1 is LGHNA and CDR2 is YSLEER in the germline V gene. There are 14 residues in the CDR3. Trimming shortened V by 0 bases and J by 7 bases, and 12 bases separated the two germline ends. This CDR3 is CASSQDPGGRTQYF. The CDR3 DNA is TGCGCCAGCAGCCAAGACCCCGGTGGGAGGACCCAGTACTTC.

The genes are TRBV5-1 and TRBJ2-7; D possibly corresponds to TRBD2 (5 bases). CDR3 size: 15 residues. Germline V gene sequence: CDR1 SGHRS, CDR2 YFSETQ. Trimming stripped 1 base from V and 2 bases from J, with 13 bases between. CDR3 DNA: TGCGCCAGCAGCTTGAACTGGGAGAGTACCTACGAGCAGTACTTC. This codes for CASSLNWESTYEQYF.

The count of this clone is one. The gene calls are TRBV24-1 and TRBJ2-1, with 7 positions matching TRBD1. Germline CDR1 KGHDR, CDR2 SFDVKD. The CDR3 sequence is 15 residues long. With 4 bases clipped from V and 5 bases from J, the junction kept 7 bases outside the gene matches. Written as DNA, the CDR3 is TGTGCCACCAGTGACCCGACAGGGAATGACAATGAGCAGTTCTTC. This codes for CATSDPTGNDNEQFF.

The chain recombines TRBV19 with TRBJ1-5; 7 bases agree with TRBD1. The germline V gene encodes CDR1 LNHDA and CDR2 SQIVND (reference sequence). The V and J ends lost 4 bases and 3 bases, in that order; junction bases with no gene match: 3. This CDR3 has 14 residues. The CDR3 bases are TGTGCCAGTAGTAAGGGGGCCTTCAATCAGCCCCAGCATTTT. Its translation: CASSKGAFNQPQHF.

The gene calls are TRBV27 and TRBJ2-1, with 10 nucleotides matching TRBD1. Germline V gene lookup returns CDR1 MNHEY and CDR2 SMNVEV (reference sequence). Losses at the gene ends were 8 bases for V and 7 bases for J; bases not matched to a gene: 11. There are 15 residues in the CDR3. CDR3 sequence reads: CASGRDRGPQNEQFF. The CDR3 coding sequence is TGTGCCAGCGGGAGAGACAGGGGGCCCCAAAATGAGCAGTTCTTC.

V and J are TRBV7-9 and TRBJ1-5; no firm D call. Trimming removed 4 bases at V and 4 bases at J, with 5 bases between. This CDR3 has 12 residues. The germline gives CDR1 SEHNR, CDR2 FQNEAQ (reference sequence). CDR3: CASSSQNQPQHF. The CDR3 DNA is TGTGCCAGCAGCTCTCAGAATCAGCCCCAGCATTTT.

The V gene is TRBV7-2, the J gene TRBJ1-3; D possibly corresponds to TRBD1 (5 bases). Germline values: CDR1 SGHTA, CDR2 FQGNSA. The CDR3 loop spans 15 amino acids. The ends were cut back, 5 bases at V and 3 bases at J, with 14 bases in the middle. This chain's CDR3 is CASSDGQDRGNTIYF. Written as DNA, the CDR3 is TGTGCCAGCAGCGACGGACAAGACCGTGGAAACACCATATATTTT.

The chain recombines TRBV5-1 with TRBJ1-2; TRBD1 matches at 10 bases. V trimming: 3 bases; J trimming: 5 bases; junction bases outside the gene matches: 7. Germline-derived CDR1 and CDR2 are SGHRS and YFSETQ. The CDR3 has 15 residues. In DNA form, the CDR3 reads TGCGCCAGCAGCTCGACAGGGGGCGTAGGGTATGGCTACACCTTC. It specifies CASSSTGGVGYGYTF. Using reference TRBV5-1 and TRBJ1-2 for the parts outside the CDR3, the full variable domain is KAGVTQTPRYLIKTRGQQVTLSCSPISGHRSVSWYQQTPGQGLQFLFEYFSETQRNKGNFPGRFSGRQFSNSRSEMNVSTLELGDSALYLCASSSTGGVGYGYTFGSGTRLTVV.

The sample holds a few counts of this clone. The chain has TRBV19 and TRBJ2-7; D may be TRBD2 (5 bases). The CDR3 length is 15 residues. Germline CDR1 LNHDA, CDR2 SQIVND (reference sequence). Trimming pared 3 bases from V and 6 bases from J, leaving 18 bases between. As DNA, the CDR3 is TGTGCCAGTAGTATGAGACGGAGGCAAACCAGCGAGCAGTACTTC. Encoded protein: CASSMRRRQTSEQYF.

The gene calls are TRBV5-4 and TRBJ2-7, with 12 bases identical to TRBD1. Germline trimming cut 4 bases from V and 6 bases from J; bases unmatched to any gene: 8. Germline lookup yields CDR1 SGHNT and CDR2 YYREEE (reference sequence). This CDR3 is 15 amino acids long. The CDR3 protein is CASSHGGTGGFEQYF. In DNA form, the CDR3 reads TGTGCCAGCAGCCACGGTGGGACAGGGGGCTTCGAGCAGTACTTC.

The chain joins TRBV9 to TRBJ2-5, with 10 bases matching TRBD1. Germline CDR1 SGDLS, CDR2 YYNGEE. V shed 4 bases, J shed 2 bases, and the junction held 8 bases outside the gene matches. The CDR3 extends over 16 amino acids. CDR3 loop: CASSPWTGGKQETQYF. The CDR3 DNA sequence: TGTGCCAGCAGCCCCTGGACAGGGGGAAAGCAAGAGACCCAGTACTTC.

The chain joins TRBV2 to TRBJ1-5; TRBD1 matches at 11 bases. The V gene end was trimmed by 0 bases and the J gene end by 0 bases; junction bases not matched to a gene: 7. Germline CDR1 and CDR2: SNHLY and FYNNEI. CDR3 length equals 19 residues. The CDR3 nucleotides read TGTGCCAGCAGTGAAGCCGGACAGGGGGCCTCTCATAGCAATCAGCCCCAGCATTTT. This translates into CASSEAGQGASHSNQPQHF.

The CDR3 loop reads CASSQQTGVKVWYFQETQYF. The CDR3 DNA reads TGCGCCAGCAGCCAACAGACAGGGGTGAAGGTGTGGTACTTCCAAGAGACCCAGTACTTC. This chain links TRBV4-1 with TRBJ2-5; TRBD1 matches at 8 bases. CDR3 length: 20 residues. Germline loops: CDR1 MGHRA, CDR2 YSYEKL. J gave up 1 base and V 2 bases, and 18 bases lay outside the gene matches.

The CDR3 bases are TGTGCCACCAGCAGGGGACAGGGGCGACGAATGACGGACACAGATACGCAGTATTTT. Translation gives CATSRGQGRRMTDTDTQYF. The chain links TRBV15 to TRBJ2-3; TRBD1 agrees at 10 bases. The CDR3 loop spans 19 amino acids. J lost 2 bases, V lost 3 bases, and 14 bases had no gene match. Germline CDR1 reads LNHNV; CDR2 reads YYDKDF (reference sequence).